This is a list of T cell receptor beta chains from one sample in a study of identical twins. A single record per CDR3 protein comes from TCRdb applying MiXCR to the 5' RACE reads. The repertoire consists of a few hundred thousand distinct CDR3 sequences, with 9.6% occurring once and the leading ten covering approximately 3%. This sample also appeared in a second study, on yellow fever vaccine responses in identical twins.

Material for sequencing was PBMCs. The receptors originated from a young woman in good health. Both conserved end residues are part of each CDR3. A D gene is named only where the DNA matches it firmly. The size of a clone is reported for some rows only, either as once, few or many, or as a class for expanded clones.

V,D,size,J,CDR3,DNA
TRBV18,TRBD1,-,TRBJ2-7,CASSTDRGQDEQYF,TGTGCCAGCTCAACGGACAGGGGGCAAGACGAGCAGTACTTC
TRBV29-1,-,-,TRBJ2-1,CSETDSYNEQFF,TGCAGCGAGACCGACAGCTATAATGAGCAGTTCTTC
TRBV6-1,-,few,TRBJ2-4,CASSRKGSLAKNIQYF,TGTGCCAGCAGTCGGAAGGGCTCCCTAGCCAAAAACATTCAGTACTTC
TRBV6-2/TRBV6-3,TRBD2,-,TRBJ2-1,CASSGGLGGSYNEQFF,TGTGCCAGCAGTGGGGGACTAGGAGGCTCCTACAATGAGCAGTTCTTC
TRBV20-1,-,many,TRBJ2-2,CSARDYRMNTGELFF,TGCAGTGCTAGAGATTACAGGATGAACACCGGGGAGCTGTTTTTT
TRBV29-1,TRBD2,many,TRBJ2-3,CSVSGKDTQYF,TGCAGCGTGAGCGGGAAGGATACGCAGTATTTT
TRBV6-2/TRBV6-3,-,many,TRBJ2-7,CASSYSGVRSYEQYF,TGTGCCAGCAGTTACTCAGGGGTTCGGTCCTACGAGCAGTACTTC
TRBV20-1,-,many,TRBJ1-4,CSASGPAGEKLFF,TGCAGTGCTTCAGGGCCGGCGGGTGAAAAACTGTTTTTT
TRBV20-1,TRBD2,few,TRBJ2-2,CSAGNSGGGGGELFF,TGCAGTGCTGGGAATAGCGGGGGAGGAGGTGGGGAGCTGTTTTTT
TRBV6-1,TRBD1,-,TRBJ2-1,CASSVLTGGNEQFF,TGTGCCAGCAGTGTCCTGACAGGGGGAAATGAGCAGTTCTTC
TRBV11-2,-,few,TRBJ2-1,CASSPTPGLAFF,TGTGCCAGCAGCCCTACCCCAGGGTTGGCGTTCTTC
TRBV3-1,-,few,TRBJ2-1,CASSPQVGAYNEQFF,TGTGCCAGCAGCCCCCAGGTGGGCGCCTACAATGAGCAGTTCTTC
TRBV27,-,few,TRBJ2-6,CASSWTATSGANVLTF,TGTGCCAGCAGCTGGACGGCCACCTCTGGGGCCAACGTCCTGACTTTC
TRBV5-1,TRBD2,few,TRBJ2-3,CASSLEAGGPPDTQYF,TGCGCCAGCAGCTTGGAGGCGGGGGGGCCCCCAGATACGCAGTATTTT
TRBV10-3,TRBD2,-,TRBJ2-1,CAIREIQGLADEQFF,TGTGCCATCAGAGAAATCCAGGGACTAGCCGATGAGCAGTTCTTC